This T cell receptor (beta chain) was captured in a study of tumor-infiltrating lymphocytes in primary liver carcinoma. General observations from the study: Lesser overlap characterized tumor-adjacent and tumor-blood pairs relative to tumor region pairs.

Co-extraction of both nucleic acids (RNA and DNA) used about 17-31 mg of unsorted bulk tissue. A remark on this clonotype: No antigen is known for it. One junction end disagrees with the germline gene, perhaps due to a read error.

From around 500 ng total RNA, TCR beta cDNA was generated with a primer in the constant region. A slightly modified ARM-PCR protocol with three nested multiplex PCR rounds produced these TCR beta libraries. The two initial PCR rounds, approximately 10 cycles each, used TRBV1-TRBV30 forward and C-beta reverse primers. TCRdb passed the multiplex PCR reads through MiXCR, listing each CDR3 protein once. The sample contains fewer than 75,000 distinct CDR3 sequences, about 71% of which appear only once. The CDR3 loop spans 16 amino acids. The germline V gene encodes CDR1 SGHRS and CDR2 YFSETQ. The chain employs TRBV5-1 and TRBJ2-3, with D possibly TRBD2 on 6 matching bases. Sequenced sample: liver tumor tissue from sampling region 4. Subset denoted: tumor region T4, right-lateral pole. This TCR was sampled from a man between 35 and 55 years old with primary liver carcinoma and hepatitis B virus infection. The CDR3 loop reads CAGSSLVTGATDTQYF. In DNA form, the CDR3 reads TGCGCCGGCAGCTCCCTAGTAACGGGAGCCACAGATACGCAGTATTTT.